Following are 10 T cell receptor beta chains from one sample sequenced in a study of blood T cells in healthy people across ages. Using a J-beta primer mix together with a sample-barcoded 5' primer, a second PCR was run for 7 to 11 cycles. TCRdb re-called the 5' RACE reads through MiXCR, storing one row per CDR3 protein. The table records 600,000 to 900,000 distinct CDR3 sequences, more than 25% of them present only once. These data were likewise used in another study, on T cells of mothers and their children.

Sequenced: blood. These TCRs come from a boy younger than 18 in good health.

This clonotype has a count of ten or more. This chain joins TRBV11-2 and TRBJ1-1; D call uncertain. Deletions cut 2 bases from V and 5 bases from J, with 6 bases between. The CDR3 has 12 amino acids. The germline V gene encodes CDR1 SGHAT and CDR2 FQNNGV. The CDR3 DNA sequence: TGTGCCAGCAGCTTATTACGGACTGAAGCTTTCTTT. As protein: CASSLLRTEAFF.

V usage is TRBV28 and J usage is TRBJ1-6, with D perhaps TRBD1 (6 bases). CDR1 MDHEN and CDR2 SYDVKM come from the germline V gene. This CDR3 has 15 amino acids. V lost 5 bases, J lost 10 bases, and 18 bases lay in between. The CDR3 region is CASSATRGGGSPLHF. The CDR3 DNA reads TGTGCCAGCAGTGCCACTCGAGGGGGGGGATCACCCCTCCACTTT.

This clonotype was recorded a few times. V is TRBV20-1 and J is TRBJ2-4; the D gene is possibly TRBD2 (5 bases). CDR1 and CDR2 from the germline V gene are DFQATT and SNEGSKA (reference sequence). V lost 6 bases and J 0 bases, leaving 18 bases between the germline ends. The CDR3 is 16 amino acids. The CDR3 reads CSAWTGSPVAKNIQYF. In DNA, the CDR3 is TGCAGTGCCTGGACGGGAAGTCCTGTAGCCAAAAACATTCAGTACTTC.

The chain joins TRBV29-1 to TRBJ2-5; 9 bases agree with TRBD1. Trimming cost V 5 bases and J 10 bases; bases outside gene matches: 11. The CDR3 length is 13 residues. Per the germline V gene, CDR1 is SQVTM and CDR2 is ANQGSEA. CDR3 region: CSVLRDRVAGQYF. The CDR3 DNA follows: TGCAGCGTTCTCCGGGACAGGGTGGCGGGCCAGTACTTC.

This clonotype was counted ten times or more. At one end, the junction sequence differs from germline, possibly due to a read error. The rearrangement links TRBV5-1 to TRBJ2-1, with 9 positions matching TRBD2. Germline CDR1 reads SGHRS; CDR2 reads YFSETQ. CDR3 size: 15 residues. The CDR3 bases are TGTGCCAGCAGTTCCTTAGCGGGGGTATACAATGAGCAGTTCTTC. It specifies CASSSLAGVYNEQFF.

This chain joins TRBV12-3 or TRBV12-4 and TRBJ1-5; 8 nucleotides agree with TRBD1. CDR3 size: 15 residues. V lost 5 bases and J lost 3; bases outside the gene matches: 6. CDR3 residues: CASSPDRGNNQPQHF. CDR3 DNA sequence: TGTGCCAGCAGTCCCGACAGGGGAAACAATCAGCCCCAGCATTTT.

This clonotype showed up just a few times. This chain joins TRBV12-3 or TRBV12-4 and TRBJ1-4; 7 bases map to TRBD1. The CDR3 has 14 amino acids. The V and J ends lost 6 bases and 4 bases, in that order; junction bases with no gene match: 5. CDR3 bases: TGTGCCAGCAGCGCTCACAGGGGTAATGAAAAACTGTTTTTT. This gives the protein CASSAHRGNEKLFF.

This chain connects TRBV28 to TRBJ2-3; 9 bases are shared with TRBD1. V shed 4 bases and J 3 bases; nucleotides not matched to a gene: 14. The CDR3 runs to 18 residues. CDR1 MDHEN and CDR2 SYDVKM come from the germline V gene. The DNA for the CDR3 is TGTGCCAGCAGTTCTTCACTCGGGGGACAGGGTGTAACAGATACGCAGTATTTT. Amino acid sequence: CASSSSLGGQGVTDTQYF.

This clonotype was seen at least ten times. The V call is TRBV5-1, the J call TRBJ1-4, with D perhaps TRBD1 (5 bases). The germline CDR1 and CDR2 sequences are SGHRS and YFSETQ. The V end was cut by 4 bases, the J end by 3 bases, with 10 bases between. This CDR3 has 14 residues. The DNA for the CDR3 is TGCGCCAGCAGCCGGCAGGGCGCTAATGAAAAACTGTTTTTT. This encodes CASSRQGANEKLFF.

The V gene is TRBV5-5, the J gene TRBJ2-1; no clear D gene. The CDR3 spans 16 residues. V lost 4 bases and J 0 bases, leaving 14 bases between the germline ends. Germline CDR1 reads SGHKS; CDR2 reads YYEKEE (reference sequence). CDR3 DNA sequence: TGTGCCAGCAGCCCTCGACTGATTATCTCCTACAATGAGCAGTTCTTC. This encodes CASSPRLIISYNEQFF. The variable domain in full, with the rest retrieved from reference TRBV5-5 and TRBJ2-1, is DAGVTQSPTHLIKTRGQQVTLRCSPISGHKSVSWYQQVLGQGPQFIFQYYEKEERGRGNFPDRFSARQFPNYSSELNVNALLLGDSALYLCASSPRLIISYNEQFFGPGTRLTVL.